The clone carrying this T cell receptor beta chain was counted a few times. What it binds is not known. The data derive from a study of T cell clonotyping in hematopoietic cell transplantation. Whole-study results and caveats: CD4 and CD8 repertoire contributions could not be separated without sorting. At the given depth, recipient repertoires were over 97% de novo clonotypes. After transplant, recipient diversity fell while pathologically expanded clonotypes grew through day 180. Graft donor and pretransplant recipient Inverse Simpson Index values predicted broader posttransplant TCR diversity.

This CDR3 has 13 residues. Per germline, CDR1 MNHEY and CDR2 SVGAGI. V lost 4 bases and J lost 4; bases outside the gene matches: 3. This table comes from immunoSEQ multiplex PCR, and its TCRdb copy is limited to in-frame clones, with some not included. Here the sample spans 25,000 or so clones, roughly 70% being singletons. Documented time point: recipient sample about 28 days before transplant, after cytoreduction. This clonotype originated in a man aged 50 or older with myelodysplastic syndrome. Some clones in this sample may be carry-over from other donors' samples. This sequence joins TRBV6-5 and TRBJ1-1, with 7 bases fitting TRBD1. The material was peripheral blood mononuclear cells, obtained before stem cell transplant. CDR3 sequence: CASSSTGSTEAFF. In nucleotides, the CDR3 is TGTGCCAGCAGTTCGACAGGGAGCACTGAAGCTTTCTTT.